This TCR beta chain appears in the sequencing data of a study of shared clonotypes between healthy human individuals. Deep-level assay runs were performed. Investigators spread the genomic DNA of each subset evenly over several immunoSEQ plates. Generated by immunoSEQ multiplex PCR, the TCRdb table keeps only in-frame clones and is missing some. The sample contains 2,100,000 or so clones, approximately 96% of which appear only once. Germline CDR1 MDHEN, CDR2 SYDVKM. The V end was cut by 5 bases, the J end by 3 bases, with 14 bases between. The CDR3 loop spans 14 amino acids. Of note for this clone: Antigen: not known.

Study-wide results and caveats: Naive CD4 clonotypes overlapped across several donors at around 4.7%.

The V call is TRBV28, the J call TRBJ2-7; TRBD2 is a possible D gene (6 bases). This TCR came from a man between 18 and 29 years old in good health. The sequencing sample was made of naive CD4+ T cells sorted from blood. Stated subset: CD45RA+ positively selected. The CDR3 is CASSPGTVNYEQYF. CDR3 sequence (DNA): TGTGCCAGCAGTCCGGGGACTGTAAACTACGAGCAGTACTTC.